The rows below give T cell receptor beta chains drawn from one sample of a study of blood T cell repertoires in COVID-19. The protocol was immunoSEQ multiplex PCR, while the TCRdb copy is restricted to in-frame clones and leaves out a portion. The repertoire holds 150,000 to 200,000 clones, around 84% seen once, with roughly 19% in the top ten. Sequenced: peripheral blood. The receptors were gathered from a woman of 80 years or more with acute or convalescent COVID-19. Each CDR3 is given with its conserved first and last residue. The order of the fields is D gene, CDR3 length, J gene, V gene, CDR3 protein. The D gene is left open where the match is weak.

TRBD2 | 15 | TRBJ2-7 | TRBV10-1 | CASSEYSGTTYEQYF
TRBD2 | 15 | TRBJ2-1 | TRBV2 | CASSPTSGSGNEQFF
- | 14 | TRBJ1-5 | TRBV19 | CASSQGSSNQPQHF
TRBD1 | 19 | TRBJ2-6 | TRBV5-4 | CASSPTRQGTRRGANVLTF
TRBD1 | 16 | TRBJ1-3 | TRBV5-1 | CASSLTGQRYGNTIYF
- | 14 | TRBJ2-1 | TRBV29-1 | CSVGVGGGYNEQFF
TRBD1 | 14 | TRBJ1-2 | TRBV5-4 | CASSAGQGEYGYTF
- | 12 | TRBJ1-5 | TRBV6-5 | CASRIENQPQHF
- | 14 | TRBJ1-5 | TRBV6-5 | CASSHSGQNQPQHF
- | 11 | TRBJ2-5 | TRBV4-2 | CASTPRETQYF
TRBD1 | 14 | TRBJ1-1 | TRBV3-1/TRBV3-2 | CASSQGQGGAEAFF
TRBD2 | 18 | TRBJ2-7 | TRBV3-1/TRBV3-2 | CASSQASPLPGGNYEQYF
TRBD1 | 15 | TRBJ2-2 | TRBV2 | CASSEQGANTGELFF
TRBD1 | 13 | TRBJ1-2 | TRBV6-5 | CASSLTGDYGYTF
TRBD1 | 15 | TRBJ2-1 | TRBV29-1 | CSVEVWDSSYNEQFF
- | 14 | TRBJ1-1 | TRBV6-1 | CASSTHGGNTEAFF
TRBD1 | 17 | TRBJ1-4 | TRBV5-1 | CASSLRPTTGKSEKLFF
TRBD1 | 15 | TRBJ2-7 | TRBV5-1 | CASSPRGQGGYEQYF
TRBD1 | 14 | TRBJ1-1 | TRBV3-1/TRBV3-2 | CASSHLDRVTEAFF
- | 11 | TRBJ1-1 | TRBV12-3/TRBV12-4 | CASSFSTEAFF
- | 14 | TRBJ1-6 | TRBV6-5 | CASSYRPADSPLHF
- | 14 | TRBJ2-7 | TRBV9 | CASSVDAGTYEQYF
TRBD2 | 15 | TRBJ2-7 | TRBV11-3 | CASSLNLAGVGEQYF
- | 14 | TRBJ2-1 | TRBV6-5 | CASSTSDRYNEQFF
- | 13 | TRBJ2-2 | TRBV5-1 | CASSERDNGELFF
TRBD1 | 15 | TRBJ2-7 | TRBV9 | CASSQTPGQAYKQYF
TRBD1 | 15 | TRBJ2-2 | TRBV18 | CASSRGGQNTGELFF
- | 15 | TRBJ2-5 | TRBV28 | CASSSPALNQETQYF
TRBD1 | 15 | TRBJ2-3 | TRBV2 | CASTPGTGSTDTQYF
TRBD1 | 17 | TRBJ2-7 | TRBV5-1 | CASSRTGGRKGSYEQYF
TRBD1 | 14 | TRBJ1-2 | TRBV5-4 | CASSRDRGYYGYTF
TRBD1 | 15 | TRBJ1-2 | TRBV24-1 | CATSELRQGHYGYTF
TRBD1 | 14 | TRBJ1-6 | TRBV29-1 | CSVAVTGDNSPLHF
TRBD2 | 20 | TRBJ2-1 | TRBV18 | CASSKGPLPGRRSSYNEQFF
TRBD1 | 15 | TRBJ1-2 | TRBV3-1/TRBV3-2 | CASSHQNRGYYGYTF
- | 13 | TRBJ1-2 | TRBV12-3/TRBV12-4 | CASSSRGFGGYTF
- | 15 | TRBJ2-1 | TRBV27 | CASSLLGSSKDEQFF
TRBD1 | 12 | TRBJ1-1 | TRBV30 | CACDRGYTEAFF
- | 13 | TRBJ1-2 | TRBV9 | CASSPGRGYGYTF
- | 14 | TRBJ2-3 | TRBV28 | CASRVAGPTDTQYF
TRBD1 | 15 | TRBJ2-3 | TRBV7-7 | CASSPSTGWTDTQYF
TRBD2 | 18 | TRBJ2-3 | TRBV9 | CASSFRTSGGEDTDTQYF
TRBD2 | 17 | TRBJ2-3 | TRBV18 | CASSPTTSGRNTDTQYF
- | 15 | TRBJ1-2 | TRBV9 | CASSDVSFGSYGYTF
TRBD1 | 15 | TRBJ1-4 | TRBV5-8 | CASSYDRGYNEKLFF
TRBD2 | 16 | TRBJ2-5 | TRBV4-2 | CASSQDMGGGQETQYF
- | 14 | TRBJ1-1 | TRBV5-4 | CASSFKQVYTEAFF
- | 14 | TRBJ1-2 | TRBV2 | CASSEVTHNYGYTF
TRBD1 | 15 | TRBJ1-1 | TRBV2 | CASSPLGQGSAEAFF
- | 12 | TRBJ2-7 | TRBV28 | CASMGLLYEQYF
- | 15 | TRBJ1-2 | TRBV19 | CASSIAYSNNYGYTF
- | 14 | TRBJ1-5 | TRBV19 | CASNKRTVNQPQHF
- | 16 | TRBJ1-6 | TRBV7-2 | CASSLGFSRVNSPLHF
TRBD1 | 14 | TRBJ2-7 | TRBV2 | CASSRQGSSYEQYF